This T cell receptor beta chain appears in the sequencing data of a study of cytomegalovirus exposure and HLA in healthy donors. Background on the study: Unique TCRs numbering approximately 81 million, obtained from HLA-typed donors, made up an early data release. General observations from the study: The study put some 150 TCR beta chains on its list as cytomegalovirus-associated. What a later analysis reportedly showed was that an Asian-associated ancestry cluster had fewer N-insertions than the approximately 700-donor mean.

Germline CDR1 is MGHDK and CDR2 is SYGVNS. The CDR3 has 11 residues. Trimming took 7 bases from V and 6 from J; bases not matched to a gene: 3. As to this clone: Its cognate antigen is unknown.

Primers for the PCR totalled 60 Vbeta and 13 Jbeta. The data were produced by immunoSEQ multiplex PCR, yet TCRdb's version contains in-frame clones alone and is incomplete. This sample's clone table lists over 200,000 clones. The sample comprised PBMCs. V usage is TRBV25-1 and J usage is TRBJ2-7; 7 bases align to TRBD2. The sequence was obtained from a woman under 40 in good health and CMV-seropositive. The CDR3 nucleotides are TGTGCCAGCATAGCGGGTGCCGAGCAGTACTTC. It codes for CASIAGAEQYF.